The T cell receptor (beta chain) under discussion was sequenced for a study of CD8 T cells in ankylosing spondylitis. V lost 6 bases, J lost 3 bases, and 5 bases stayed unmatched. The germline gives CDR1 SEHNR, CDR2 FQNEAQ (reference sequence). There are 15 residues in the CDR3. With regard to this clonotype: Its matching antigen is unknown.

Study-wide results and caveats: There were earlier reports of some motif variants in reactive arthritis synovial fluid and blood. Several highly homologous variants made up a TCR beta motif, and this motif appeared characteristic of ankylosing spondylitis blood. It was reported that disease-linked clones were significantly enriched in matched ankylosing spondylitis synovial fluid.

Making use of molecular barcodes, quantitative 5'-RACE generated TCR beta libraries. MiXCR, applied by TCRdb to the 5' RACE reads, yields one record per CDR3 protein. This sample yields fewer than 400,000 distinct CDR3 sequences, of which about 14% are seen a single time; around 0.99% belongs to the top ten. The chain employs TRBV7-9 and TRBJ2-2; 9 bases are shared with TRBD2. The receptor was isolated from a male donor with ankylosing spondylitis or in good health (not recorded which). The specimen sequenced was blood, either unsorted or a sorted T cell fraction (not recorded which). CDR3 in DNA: TGTGCCAGCAGAGGGGCTAGCGGGGACACCGGGGAGCTGTTTTTT. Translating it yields CASRGASGDTGELFF.